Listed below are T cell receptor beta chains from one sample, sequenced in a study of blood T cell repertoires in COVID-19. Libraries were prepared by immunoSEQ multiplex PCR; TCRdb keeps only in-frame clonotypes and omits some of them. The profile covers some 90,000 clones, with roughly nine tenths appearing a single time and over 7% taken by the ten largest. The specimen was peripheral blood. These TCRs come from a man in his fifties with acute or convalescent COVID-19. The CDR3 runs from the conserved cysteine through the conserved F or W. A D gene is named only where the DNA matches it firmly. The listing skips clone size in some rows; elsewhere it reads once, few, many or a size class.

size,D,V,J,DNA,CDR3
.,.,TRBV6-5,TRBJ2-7,TGTGCCAGCAGCCTTTATTACGACAAGACCTACGAGCAGTACTTC,CASSLYYDKTYEQYF
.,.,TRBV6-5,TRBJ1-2,TGTGCCAGCAGACGTCCCGGGACATCTAACTATGGCTACACCTTC,CASRRPGTSNYGYTF
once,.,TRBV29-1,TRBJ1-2,TGCAGCGTCCTGGCAGACTACTATGGCTACACCTTC,CSVLADYYGYTF
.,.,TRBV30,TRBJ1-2,TGTGCCTGGAGCGGGGATAACTATGGCTACACCTTC,CAWSGDNYGYTF
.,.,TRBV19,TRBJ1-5,TGTGCCAGTAGTAAAGGCGGCGAGACCCCCCAGCATTTT,CASSKGGETPQHF
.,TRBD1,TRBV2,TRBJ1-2,TGTGCCAGCAGTGAGGGACAGCAACATAACTATGGCTACACCTTC,CASSEGQQHNYGYTF
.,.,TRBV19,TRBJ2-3,TGTGCCAGTAGTATACGGGTCCCTTCAGATACGCAGTATTTT,CASSIRVPSDTQYF
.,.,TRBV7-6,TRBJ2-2,TGTGCCAGCAGCGCGGCTATGGAGCTGTTTTTT,CASSAAMELFF
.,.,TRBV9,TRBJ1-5,TGTGCCAGCAGCGTGCCCCTCGGGGTGGGGGGGGGCCCCCCTTCTCGACCCCAGCATTTT,CASSVPLGVGGGPPSRPQHF
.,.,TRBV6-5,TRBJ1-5,TGTGCCACCTCCACGGGGAGGAACAATCAGCCCCAGCATTTT,CATSTGRNNQPQHF
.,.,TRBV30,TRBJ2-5,TGTGCCGGGACCGGGACTGGTGAAGAGACCCAGTACTTC,CAGTGTGEETQYF
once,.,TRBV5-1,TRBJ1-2,TGCGCCAGCAGCGCCCGTGGTGCGAACTATGGCTACACCTTC,CASSARGANYGYTF
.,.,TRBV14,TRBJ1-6,TGTGCCAGCAGCCGCTTGGGACACGATAATTCACCCCTCCACTTT,CASSRLGHDNSPLHF
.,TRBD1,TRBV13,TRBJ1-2,TGTGCCAGCAGCTTAGCAGGGGGCTATGGCTACACCTTC,CASSLAGGYGYTF
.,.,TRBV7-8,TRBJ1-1,TGTGCCAGCAGCTTAGGGAGAGGGTACACTGAAGCTTTCTTT,CASSLGRGYTEAFF
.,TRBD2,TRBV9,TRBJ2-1,TGTGCCAGCAGCGTAGGGAGCGGGGGTTTTATTAGCTCCTACAATGAGCAGTTCTTC,CASSVGSGGFISSYNEQFF
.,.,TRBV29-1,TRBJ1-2,TGCAGCGCCCCTCAGGACTATGGCTACACCTTC,CSAPQDYGYTF
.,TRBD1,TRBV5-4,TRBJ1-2,TGTGCCAGCAGCTTAAGACAGGGTAACTATGGCTACACCTTC,CASSLRQGNYGYTF
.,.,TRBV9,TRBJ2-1,TGTGCCAGCAGCGTTGATGGCGGGATCTACAATGAGCAGTTCTTC,CASSVDGGIYNEQFF
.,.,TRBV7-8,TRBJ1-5,TGTGCCAGCAGCGCCCGTAATGCTGGGCATAGCAATCAGCCCCAGCATTTT,CASSARNAGHSNQPQHF
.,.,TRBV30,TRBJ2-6,TGTGCCTTTACAGGCTCTGGGGCCAACGTCCTGACTTTC,CAFTGSGANVLTF
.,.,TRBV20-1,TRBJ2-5,TGCAGTGCTAGTCGAACACCCAATTCCCAAGAGACCCAGTACTTC,CSASRTPNSQETQYF
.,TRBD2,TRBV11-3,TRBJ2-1,TGTGCCAGCAGCTCAACTAGCGAGAATGAGCAGTTCTTC,CASSSTSENEQFF
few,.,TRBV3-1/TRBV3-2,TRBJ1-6,TGTGCCAGCAGCCAAGGCAGGGAACCCCTCCACTTT,CASSQGREPLHF
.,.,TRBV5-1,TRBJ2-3,TGCGCCAGCAGCTTGATGCGCGGGGGCACAGATACGCAGTATTTT,CASSLMRGGTDTQYF
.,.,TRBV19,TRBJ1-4,TGTGCCAGTAGTATGACGGGAGATGAAAAACTGTTTTTT,CASSMTGDEKLFF
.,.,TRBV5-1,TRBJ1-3,TGCGCCAGCAGCGTAGGGGGCTCTGGAAACACCATATATTTT,CASSVGGSGNTIYF
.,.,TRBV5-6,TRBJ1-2,TGTGCCAGCAGCCGGGGGACGACTTCGGCAGGCTATGGCTACACCTTC,CASSRGTTSAGYGYTF
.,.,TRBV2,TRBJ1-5,TGTGCCAGCAGTAAACAGGCGAATCAGCCCCAGCATTTT,CASSKQANQPQHF
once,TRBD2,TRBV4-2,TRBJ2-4,TGTGCCAGCAGCCAAGCGTTAAGCGGGGGTGAGGAAAACATTCAGTACTTC,CASSQALSGGEENIQYF
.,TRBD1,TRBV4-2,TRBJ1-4,TGTGCCAGCAGCCCCGGGACAGGGACGGAGAAACTGTTTTTT,CASSPGTGTEKLFF
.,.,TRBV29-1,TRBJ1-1,TGCAGCGTTGTCCCGGGATTCGCTGAAGCTTTCTTT,CSVVPGFAEAFF
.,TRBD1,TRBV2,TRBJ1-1,TGTGCCAGCAGTGAGAGACAGGGGATCCACTTCATGAACACTGAAGCTTTCTTT,CASSERQGIHFMNTEAFF
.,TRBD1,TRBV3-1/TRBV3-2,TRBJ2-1,TGTGCCAGCAGCTTCGGGACAGGGGCCTACAATGAGCAGTTCTTC,CASSFGTGAYNEQFF
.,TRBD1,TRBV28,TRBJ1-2,TGTGCCAGCACTGGGACAGGGGTTCAAAACTATGGCTACACCTTC,CASTGTGVQNYGYTF
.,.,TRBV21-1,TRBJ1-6,TGTGCCAGCAGCAAATCCAGGCACCACCGGAATTCACCCCTCCACTTT,CASSKSRHHRNSPLHF
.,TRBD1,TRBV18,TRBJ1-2,TGTGCCAGCTCACCAACGGGACAGGGGAACCGTCGGTATGGCTACACCTTC,CASSPTGQGNRRYGYTF
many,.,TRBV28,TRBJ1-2,TGTGCCAGCAGTTTATTTATGCAGGGTGATGACTATGGCTACACCTTC,CASSLFMQGDDYGYTF
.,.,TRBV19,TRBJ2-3,TGTGCCACTCAGGGGGGTGCGTTACACACAGATACGCAGTATTTT,CATQGGALHTDTQYF
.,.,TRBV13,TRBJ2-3,TGTGCCAGCAAAGCGGCGCATAGCACAGATACGCAGTATTTT,CASKAAHSTDTQYF